The next 13 T cell receptor beta chains were all read from a single sample in a study of cytomegalovirus exposure and HLA in healthy donors. Sequencing used immunoSEQ multiplex PCR; TCRdb keeps in-frame clones, though not all of them. The table has about 360,000 clones, roughly 89% seen once. The sample consisted of PBMCs. Receptors were obtained from a young woman in good health and CMV-seronegative.

In its sample, this clone was seen many times. The CDR3 nucleotides are TGTGCCTGGTTGCCGGGGAACACTGAAGCTTTCTTT. It translates to CAWLPGNTEAFF. The J gene is TRBJ1-1, the V gene TRBV30; D remains ambiguous. This CDR3 comprises 12 residues. Trimming took off 5 bases at V and 1 base at J, with 8 bases between the two ends. Looked up from germline, CDR1 is GTSNPN and CDR2 is SVGIG (reference sequence).

The chain carries TRBV13 and TRBJ2-1, with D unresolved. The germline V gene has CDR1 PRHDT and CDR2 FYEKMQ (reference sequence). The germline V and J ends were trimmed by 5 bases and 4 bases, with 12 bases remaining between them. This CDR3 has 14 residues. CDR3 in DNA: TGTGCCAGCAGCCCAAGCCCCCTTTACAATGAGCAGTTCTTC. This codes for CASSPSPLYNEQFF.

This sequence joins TRBV13 and TRBJ2-1; TRBD2 agrees at 9 bases. The CDR3 loop spans 15 amino acids. Germline V CDR1 and CDR2: PRHDT, FYEKMQ (reference sequence). Trimming cost V 5 bases and J 6 bases; bases outside gene matches: 8. CDR3 amino acids: CASSAPGLASNEQFF. CDR3 nucleotide sequence: TGTGCCAGCAGCGCTCCGGGACTAGCTTCCAATGAGCAGTTCTTC.

The rearrangement links TRBV5-3 to TRBJ2-3; 9 positions match TRBD2. TRBV5-3 is identified as an open reading frame with a role that is uncertain. CDR3 size: 21 residues. V shed 4 bases, J shed 4 bases, and the junction held 25 bases outside the gene matches. The CDR3 loop reads CARSNPTDGPSGMGGPDTQYF. The CDR3, as DNA: TGTGCCAGAAGCAACCCAACGGACGGTCCTAGCGGGATGGGGGGGCCAGATACGCAGTATTTT.

The chain has TRBV10-3 and TRBJ1-2; TRBD1 is a possible D gene (6 bases). Germline CDR1 is ENHRY and CDR2 is SYGVKD. This CDR3 is 14 amino acids long. Trimming cost V 0 bases and J 6 bases, with 11 bases left between them. The CDR3 bases are TGTGCCATCAGTGAGTCAAAATCAGGGGATGGCTACACCTTC. Protein product: CAISESKSGDGYTF.

This rearrangement joins TRBV7-9 to TRBJ2-7; 9 nucleotides match TRBD1. V dropped 2 bases and J dropped 5; count of bases not matched to a gene: 13. The CDR3 has 17 amino acids. CDR1 and CDR2 from the germline V gene are SEHNR and FQNEAQ (reference sequence). The CDR3 protein is CASSLPTGTGFFHEQYF. CDR3 bases: TGTGCCAGCAGCTTACCGACCGGGACAGGGTTTTTTCACGAGCAGTACTTC. Supplemented by reference TRBV7-9 and TRBJ2-7, the full variable domain reads DTGVSQNPRHKITKRGQNVTFRCDPISEHNRLYWYRQTLGQGPEFLTYFQNEAQLEKSRLLSDRFSAERPKGSFSTLEIQRTEQGDSAMYLCASSLPTGTGFFHEQYFGPGTRLTVT.

The chain links TRBV10-2 to TRBJ2-5; 13 positions match TRBD2. The CDR3 consists of 17 residues. CDR1 and CDR2 (germline): WSHSY, SAAADI. Germline trimming cut 6 bases from V and 2 bases from J; bases unmatched to any gene: 9. Here the CDR3 reads CASSGGLAGLGQETQYF. The CDR3 nucleotides are TGCGCCAGCAGCGGGGGACTAGCGGGGCTAGGACAAGAGACCCAGTACTTC.

This chain joins TRBV19 and TRBJ1-2; D may be TRBD1 (6 bases). From germline, CDR1 is LNHDA and CDR2 SQIVND (reference sequence). The CDR3 spans 14 residues. Trimming stripped 11 bases from V and 5 bases from J, with 21 bases between. CDR3 nucleotides: TGTGCCGGGGCGACAGGAAGGAAGGGGTATGGCTACACCTTC. Translating it yields CAGATGRKGYGYTF.

This chain links TRBV7-6 with TRBJ1-5, with unresolved D. Looked up from germline, CDR1 is SGHVS and CDR2 is FNYEAQ. Trimming left V 0 bases short and J 1 base short, with 10 bases between. The CDR3 consists of 16 residues. For the CDR3, the DNA is TGTGCCAGCAGCTTAGCCCCATACCGGAGCAATCAGCCCCAGCATTTT. Encoded protein: CASSLAPYRSNQPQHF.

The J gene is TRBJ1-1, the V gene TRBV2; the match to TRBD1 covers 7 bases. Germline loops: CDR1 SNHLY, CDR2 FYNNEI. This CDR3 has 13 residues. V was pared by 5 bases and J by 6 bases, with 6 bases of the junction left unmatched. For the CDR3, the DNA is TGTGCCAGCAGTATGGACAGGAGGTCTGAAGCTTTCTTT. Its translation: CASSMDRRSEAFF.

DNA for the CDR3: TGTGCCAGCAGTTCCCGGACTAGCGGGAGGTCGTGGGGGGAGCAGTTCTTC. It codes for CASSSRTSGRSWGEQFF. The rearrangement links TRBV27 to TRBJ2-1, with TRBD2 matching 14 bases. Germline lookup yields CDR1 MNHEY and CDR2 SMNVEV (reference sequence). The CDR3 spans 17 residues. V shed 4 bases and J 10 bases; nucleotides not matched to a gene: 12.

This chain connects TRBV2 to TRBJ2-1, with TRBD1 identical over 8 bases. This CDR3 is built from 15 residues. Unmatched junction bases numbered 6, after V lost 6 bases and J lost 2 bases. CDR1 is SNHLY and CDR2 is FYNNEI in the germline V gene. CDR3 coding DNA: TGTGCCAGCAGGTCCGGGACAGGCACCTACAATGAGCAGTTCTTC. The encoded protein is CASRSGTGTYNEQFF.

The rearrangement joins TRBV6-6 to TRBJ2-3; the D gene is possibly TRBD1 (5 bases). CDR3 size: 16 residues. From germline, CDR1 is MNHNY and CDR2 SVGAGI (reference sequence). Trimming cost V 5 bases and J 3 bases, with 18 bases left between them. The CDR3 loop is CASSPVSGRATDTQYF. Here the CDR3 DNA reads TGTGCCAGCAGTCCCGTGTCCGGCAGGGCAACAGATACGCAGTATTTT.